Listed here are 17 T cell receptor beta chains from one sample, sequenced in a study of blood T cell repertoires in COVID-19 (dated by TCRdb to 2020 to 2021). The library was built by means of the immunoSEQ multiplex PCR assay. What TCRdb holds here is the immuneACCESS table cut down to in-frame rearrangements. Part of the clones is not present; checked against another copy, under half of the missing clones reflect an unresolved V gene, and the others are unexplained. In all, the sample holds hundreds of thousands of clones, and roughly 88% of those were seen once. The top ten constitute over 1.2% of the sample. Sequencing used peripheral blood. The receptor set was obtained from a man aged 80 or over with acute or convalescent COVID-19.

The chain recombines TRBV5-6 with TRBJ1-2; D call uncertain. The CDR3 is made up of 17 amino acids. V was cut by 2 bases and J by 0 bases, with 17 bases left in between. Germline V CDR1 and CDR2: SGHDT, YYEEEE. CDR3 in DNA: TGTGCCAGCAGCTTAATCTCAGTTGGGAGGACTAACTATGGCTACACCTTC. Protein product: CASSLISVGRTNYGYTF.

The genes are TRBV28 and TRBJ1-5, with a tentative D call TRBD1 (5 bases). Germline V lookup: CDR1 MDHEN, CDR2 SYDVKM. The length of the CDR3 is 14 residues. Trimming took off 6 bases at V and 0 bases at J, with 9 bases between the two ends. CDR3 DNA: TGTGCCAGCAGGCGACAGTTTAGCAATCAGCCCCAGCATTTT. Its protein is CASRRQFSNQPQHF.

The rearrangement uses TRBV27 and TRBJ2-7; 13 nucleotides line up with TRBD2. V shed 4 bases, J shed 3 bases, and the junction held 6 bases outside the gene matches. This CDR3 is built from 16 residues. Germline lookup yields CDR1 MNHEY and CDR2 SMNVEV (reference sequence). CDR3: CASSSGLAGSVYEQYF. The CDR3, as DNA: TGTGCCAGCAGTTCGGGACTAGCGGGGTCGGTCTACGAGCAGTACTTC.

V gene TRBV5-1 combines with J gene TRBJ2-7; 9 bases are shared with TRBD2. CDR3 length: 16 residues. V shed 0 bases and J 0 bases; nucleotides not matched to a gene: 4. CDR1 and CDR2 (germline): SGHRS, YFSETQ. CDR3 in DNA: TGCGCCAGCAGCTTGGCACTAGCGGGTGTCTCCTACGAGCAGTACTTC. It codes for CASSLALAGVSYEQYF. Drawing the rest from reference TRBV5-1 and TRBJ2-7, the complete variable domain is KAGVTQTPRYLIKTRGQQVTLSCSPISGHRSVSWYQQTPGQGLQFLFEYFSETQRNKGNFPGRFSGRQFSNSRSEMNVSTLELGDSALYLCASSLALAGVSYEQYFGPGTRLTVT.

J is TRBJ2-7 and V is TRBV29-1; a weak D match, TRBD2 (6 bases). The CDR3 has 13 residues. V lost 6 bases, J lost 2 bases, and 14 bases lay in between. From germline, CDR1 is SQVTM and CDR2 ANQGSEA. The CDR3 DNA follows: TGCAGCGTCCGACTCTCGGGGGCCTACGAGCAGTACTTC. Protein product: CSVRLSGAYEQYF.

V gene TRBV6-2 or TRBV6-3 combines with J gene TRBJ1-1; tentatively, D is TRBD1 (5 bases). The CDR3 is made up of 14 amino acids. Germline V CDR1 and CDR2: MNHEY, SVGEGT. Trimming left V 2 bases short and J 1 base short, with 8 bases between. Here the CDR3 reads CASSYDSWNTEAFF. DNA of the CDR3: TGTGCCAGCAGTTACGACAGCTGGAACACTGAAGCTTTCTTT.

The DNA for the CDR3 is TGTGCCAGCAGACCGGGACAGGGGACAGATACGCAGTATTTT. It codes for CASRPGQGTDTQYF. The chain employs TRBV6-6 and TRBJ2-3; TRBD1 agrees at 10 bases. CDR1 and CDR2 (germline): MNHNY, SVGAGI (reference sequence). The trim removed 6 bases at V and 3 bases at J, leaving 3 bases unmatched. This CDR3 spans 14 amino acids.

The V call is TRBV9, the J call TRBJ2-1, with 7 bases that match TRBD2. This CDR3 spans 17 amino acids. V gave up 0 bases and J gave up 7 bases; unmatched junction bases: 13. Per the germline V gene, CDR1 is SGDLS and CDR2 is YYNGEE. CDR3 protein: CASSVVASGHPGNEQFF. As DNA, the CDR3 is TGTGCCAGCAGCGTAGTGGCTAGCGGTCACCCCGGGAATGAGCAGTTCTTC.

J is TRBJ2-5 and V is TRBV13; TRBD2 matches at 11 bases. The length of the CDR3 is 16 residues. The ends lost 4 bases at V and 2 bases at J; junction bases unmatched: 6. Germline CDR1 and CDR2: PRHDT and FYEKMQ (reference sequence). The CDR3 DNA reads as TGTGCCAGCAGCTCCCTACTAGCGGGGGAACAAGAGACCCAGTACTTC. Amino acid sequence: CASSSLLAGEQETQYF.

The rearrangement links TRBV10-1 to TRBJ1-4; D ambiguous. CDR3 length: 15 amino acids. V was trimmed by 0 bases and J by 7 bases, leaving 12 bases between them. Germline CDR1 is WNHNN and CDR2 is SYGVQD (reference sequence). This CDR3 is CASSESPAGGEKLFF. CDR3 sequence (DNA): TGCGCCAGCAGTGAGTCCCCGGCAGGTGGTGAAAAACTGTTTTTT.

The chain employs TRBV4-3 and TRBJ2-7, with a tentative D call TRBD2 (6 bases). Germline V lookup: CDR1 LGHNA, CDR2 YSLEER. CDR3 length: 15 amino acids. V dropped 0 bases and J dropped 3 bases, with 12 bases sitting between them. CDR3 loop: CASSQDRGTFYEQYF. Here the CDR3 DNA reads TGCGCCAGCAGCCAAGATCGGGGGACTTTCTACGAGCAGTACTTC.

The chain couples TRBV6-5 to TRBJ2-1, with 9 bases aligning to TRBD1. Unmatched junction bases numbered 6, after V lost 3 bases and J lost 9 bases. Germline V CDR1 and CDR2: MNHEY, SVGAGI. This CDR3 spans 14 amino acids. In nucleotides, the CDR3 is TGTGCCAGCAGTTATTACCGGGACAGGGCTGAGCAGTTCTTC. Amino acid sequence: CASSYYRDRAEQFF.

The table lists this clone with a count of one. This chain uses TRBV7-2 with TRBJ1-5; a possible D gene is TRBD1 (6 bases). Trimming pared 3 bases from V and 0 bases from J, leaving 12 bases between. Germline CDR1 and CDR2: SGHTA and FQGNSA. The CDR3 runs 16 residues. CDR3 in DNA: TGTGCCAGCAGCTTGGGACATCCCTATAGCAATCAGCCCCAGCATTTT. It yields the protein CASSLGHPYSNQPQHF.

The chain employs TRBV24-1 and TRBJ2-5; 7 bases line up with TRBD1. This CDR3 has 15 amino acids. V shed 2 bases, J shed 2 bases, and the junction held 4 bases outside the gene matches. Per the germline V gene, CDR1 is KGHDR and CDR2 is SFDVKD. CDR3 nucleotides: TGTGCCACCAGTGATTCCCACAGGGGACAAGAGACCCAGTACTTC. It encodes CATSDSHRGQETQYF.

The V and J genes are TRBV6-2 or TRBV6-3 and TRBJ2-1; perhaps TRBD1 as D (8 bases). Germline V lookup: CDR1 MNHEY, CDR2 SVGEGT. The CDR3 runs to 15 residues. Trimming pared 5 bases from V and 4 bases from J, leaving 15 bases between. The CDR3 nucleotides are TGTGCCAGCAGTCCACAGGGGGGGGATTACAATGAGCAGTTCTTC. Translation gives CASSPQGGDYNEQFF.

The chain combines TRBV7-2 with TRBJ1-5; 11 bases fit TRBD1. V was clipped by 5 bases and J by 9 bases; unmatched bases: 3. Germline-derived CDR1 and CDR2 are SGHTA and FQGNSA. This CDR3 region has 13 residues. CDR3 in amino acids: CASSRDRGSPQHF. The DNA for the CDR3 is TGTGCCAGCAGCCGGGACAGGGGGTCGCCCCAGCATTTT.

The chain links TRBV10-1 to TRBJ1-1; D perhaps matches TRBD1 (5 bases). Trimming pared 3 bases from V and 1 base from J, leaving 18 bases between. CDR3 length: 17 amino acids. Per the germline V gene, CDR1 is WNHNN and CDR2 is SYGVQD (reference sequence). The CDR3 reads CASSDRGLASQNTEAFF. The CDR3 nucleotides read TGCGCCAGCAGTGATCGGGGGTTGGCGTCCCAGAACACTGAAGCTTTCTTT.